This T cell receptor beta chain was observed in a study of T-cell reconstitution after alpha-beta-depleted transplantation in children. The CDR3 totals 16 residues. V shed 1 base and J shed 0 bases, with 10 bases lying between them. Germline V gene data show CDR1 as LNHNV and CDR2 as YYDKDF (reference sequence). Unique molecular identifiers were used in preparing the TCRbeta library. In TCRdb, the PCR reads were re-called with MiXCR into one record per CDR3 protein. The sample contains fewer than 550,000 distinct CDR3 sequences, roughly 11% of which appear only once. This clonotype was obtained from a human donor who donated a stem cell graft to a child with acute myeloid leukemia. The sample in question was PBMCs from the stem cell graft donor, obtained from the stem cell graft. The V gene is TRBV15, the J gene TRBJ1-5; D might be TRBD1 (5 bases). DNA of the CDR3: TGTGCCACCAGCAGAGCGTGGGGGGGTAGCAATCAGCCCCAGCATTTT. Its protein product is CATSRAWGGSNQPQHF. The whole variable domain, remainder taken from reference TRBV15 and TRBJ1-5, is DAMVIQNPRYQVTQFGKPVTLSCSQTLNHNVMYWYQQKSSQAPKLLFHYYDKDFNNEADTPDNFQSRRPNTSFCFLDIRSPGLGDTAMYLCATSRAWGGSNQPQHFGDGTRLSIL.